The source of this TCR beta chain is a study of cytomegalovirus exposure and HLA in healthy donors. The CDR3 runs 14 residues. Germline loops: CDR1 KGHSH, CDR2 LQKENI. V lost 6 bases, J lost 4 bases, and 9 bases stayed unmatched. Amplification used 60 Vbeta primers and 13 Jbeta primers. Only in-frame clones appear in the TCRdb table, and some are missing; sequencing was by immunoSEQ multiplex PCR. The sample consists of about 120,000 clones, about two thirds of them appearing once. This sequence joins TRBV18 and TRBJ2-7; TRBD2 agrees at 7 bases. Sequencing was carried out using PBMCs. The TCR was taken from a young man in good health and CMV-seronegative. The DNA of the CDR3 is TGTGCCAGCTCGCGATCGGGACTATCTTACGAGCAGTACTTC. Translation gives CASSRSGLSYEQYF.